This is a list of T cell receptor beta chains from one sample in a study of blood T cell repertoires in COVID-19. Data came from immunoSEQ multiplex PCR; TCRdb stores just in-frame clones and leaves some out. Of fewer than 600,000 clones listed, approximately 88% were seen once; the top ten hold 1.5% to 2%. Sequencing was done on a sample of PBMCs or T cells enriched from blood (not recorded which). Receptor source: a woman aged 40 to 49 who had recovered from COVID-19. The CDR3 runs from the conserved cysteine through the conserved F or W. A D gene is named only where the DNA matches it firmly. Not every row has a clone size; where given, it reads once, few, many or a size class.

clone size	V gene	J gene	D gene	CDR3 protein	CDR3 DNA
few	TRBV9	TRBJ1-2	TRBD1	CASSNPGQGAHGYTF	TGTGCCAGCAGCAATCCGGGACAGGGGGCGCACGGCTACACCTTC
-	TRBV29-1	TRBJ2-7	-	CSVRGSYEQYF	TGCAGCGTCAGGGGATCCTACGAGCAGTACTTC
once	TRBV3-1/TRBV3-2	TRBJ2-6	-	CASSHPGRGGRIGANVLTF	TGTGCCAGCAGCCACCCGGGCCGTGGGGGGAGAATTGGGGCCAACGTCCTGACTTTC
-	TRBV7-6	TRBJ2-2	-	CASSRAGGSGELFF	TGTGCCAGCAGCCGGGCGGGCGGAAGCGGGGAGCTGTTTTTT
-	TRBV7-8	TRBJ1-6	-	CASSLQGGPLHF	TGTGCCAGCAGCCTCCAGGGAGGACCCCTCCACTTT
-	TRBV4-3	TRBJ1-4	-	CASSQVGRGDEKLFF	TGCGCCAGCAGCCAAGTAGGCAGGGGAGATGAAAAACTGTTTTTT
-	TRBV2	TRBJ1-5	-	CASTTLGGNQPQHF	TGTGCCAGCACTACACTGGGGGGAAACCAGCCCCAGCATTTT
-	TRBV30	TRBJ2-7	TRBD1	CAWSSRDSLYEQYF	TGTGCCTGGAGTTCCCGGGACAGCCTATACGAGCAGTACTTC
-	TRBV18	TRBJ2-7	-	CASSPSLEGYEQYF	TGTGCCAGCTCACCCTCCCTAGAAGGCTACGAGCAGTACTTC
-	TRBV12-3/TRBV12-4	TRBJ1-1	-	CASSPPGLRGAFF	TGTGCCAGCAGCCCCCCTGGACTTCGGGGAGCTTTCTTT
-	TRBV19	TRBJ2-3	-	CASSIVLGGTDTQYF	TGTGCCAGTAGTATAGTCCTCGGGGGCACAGATACGCAGTATTTT
-	TRBV28	TRBJ1-5	TRBD1	CASSFPGTGFYSNQPQHF	TGTGCCAGCAGTTTTCCCGGGACAGGATTTTATAGCAATCAGCCCCAGCATTTT
once	TRBV19	TRBJ1-1	-	CASSITAGEAFF	TGTGCCAGTAGTATTACAGCCGGTGAAGCTTTCTTT
-	TRBV20-1	TRBJ2-7	TRBD2	CSASRAGGSYEQYF	TGCAGTGCTAGTCGGGCGGGAGGCTCCTACGAGCAGTACTTC
-	TRBV7-9	TRBJ1-1	-	CASSPRRETTEAFF	TGTGCCAGCAGCCCCCGGAGGGAGACCACTGAAGCTTTCTTT
-	TRBV6-2/TRBV6-3	TRBJ1-2	-	CASSNDGEWGYTF	TGTGCCAGCAGTAACGACGGGGAATGGGGCTACACCTTC
-	TRBV6-1	TRBJ2-1	TRBD2	CASSEVLAGLAGGEQFF	TGTGCCAGCAGTGAGGTGCTGGCCGGACTAGCGGGCGGGGAGCAGTTCTTC
-	TRBV6-2/TRBV6-3	TRBJ1-2	TRBD1	CASSYVPGQLNYGYTF	TGTGCCAGCAGTTACGTACCGGGACAGCTTAACTATGGCTACACCTTC
-	TRBV29-1	TRBJ2-3	TRBD2	CSVVRLAAGTDTQYF	TGCAGCGTTGTTAGACTAGCGGCCGGCACAGATACGCAGTATTTT
-	TRBV25-1	TRBJ2-7	TRBD1	CASSDQNRGKGYEQYF	TGTGCCAGCAGTGACCAAAACAGGGGGAAGGGCTACGAGCAGTACTTC
-	TRBV11-2	TRBJ1-2	-	CASSLAGSNYGYTF	TGTGCCAGCAGCTTAGCGGGTTCTAACTATGGCTACACCTTC
-	TRBV5-1	TRBJ2-1	-	CASSSFHGNEQFF	TGCGCCAGCAGCTCTTTTCACGGCAATGAGCAGTTCTTC
-	TRBV9	TRBJ2-7	-	CASSVAGRRANSGLYEQYF	TGTGCCAGCAGCGTAGCTGGCAGGCGGGCAAATAGCGGTCTCTACGAGCAGTACTTC
-	TRBV4-3	TRBJ2-7	TRBD2	CASSQALAGKYEQYF	TGCGCCAGCAGCCAAGCGCTAGCGGGAAAATACGAGCAGTACTTC
-	TRBV14	TRBJ1-4	TRBD1	CASSRGTGNEKLFF	TGTGCCAGCAGCCGCGGGACAGGGAATGAAAAACTGTTTTTT
-	TRBV7-2	TRBJ1-2	-	CASSLDGRYYGYTF	TGTGCCAGCAGCTTGGACGGGAGGTACTATGGCTACACCTTC
-	TRBV4-1	TRBJ2-7	TRBD1	CASSRPGQGDEQYF	TGCGCCAGCAGCCGTCCGGGACAGGGGGACGAGCAGTACTTC
-	TRBV6-5	TRBJ2-5	-	CASSPGYGYQETQYF	TGTGCCAGCAGTCCAGGGTATGGATACCAAGAGACCCAGTACTTC
-	TRBV10-3	TRBJ1-1	TRBD1	CAISEQGANTEAFF	TGTGCCATCAGTGAGCAGGGGGCGAACACTGAAGCTTTCTTT
once	TRBV19	TRBJ1-2	-	CASSMGNRPTYGYTF	TGTGCCAGTAGTATGGGGAACAGGCCCACTTATGGCTACACCTTC
-	TRBV20-1	TRBJ1-4	-	CSARPREKLFF	TGCAGTGCTAGACCCCGGGAAAAACTGTTTTTT
once	TRBV7-8	TRBJ1-6	TRBD1	CASSLSSTGLNSPLHF	TGTGCCAGCAGCTTAAGCTCGACAGGGCTTAATTCACCCCTCCACTTT
-	TRBV6-5	TRBJ2-2	-	CASSPTGELFF	TGTGCCAGCAGTCCGACCGGGGAGCTGTTTTTT
-	TRBV24-1	TRBJ2-7	TRBD2	CATSEGPAGVVYEQYF	TGTGCCACCAGTGAGGGCCCCGCGGGAGTTGTCTACGAGCAGTACTTC
-	TRBV28	TRBJ1-2	-	CASSLSTQGYTF	TGTGCCAGCAGTTTAAGCACTCAAGGCTACACCTTC
-	TRBV11-3	TRBJ2-3	-	CASSLFPFTDTQYF	TGTGCCAGCAGCTTATTCCCATTCACAGATACGCAGTATTTT
-	TRBV5-1	TRBJ1-1	-	CASSLGGHRPTEAFF	TGCGCCAGCAGCTTGGGAGGACACCGGCCCACTGAAGCTTTCTTT
-	TRBV7-9	TRBJ2-7	TRBD2	CASSLRTSGNAGEQYF	TGTGCCAGCAGCTTGAGAACTAGCGGTAACGCTGGGGAGCAGTACTTC
-	TRBV11-2	TRBJ1-2	-	CASSLVDTPNYGYTF	TGTGCCAGCAGCTTAGTTGACACCCCTAACTATGGCTACACCTTC
-	TRBV9	TRBJ2-3	-	CASSSGGQWKTDTQYF	TGTGCCAGCAGCTCAGGAGGACAGTGGAAAACAGATACGCAGTATTTT
-	TRBV3-1/TRBV3-2	TRBJ1-1	-	CASSHADTEAFF	TGTGCCAGCAGCCATGCGGACACTGAAGCTTTCTTT
-	TRBV13	TRBJ2-1	TRBD1	CASSVGQGVYNEQFF	TGTGCCAGCAGCGTAGGACAGGGTGTCTACAATGAGCAGTTCTTC
-	TRBV5-6	TRBJ2-7	-	CASSFDTGQGEQYF	TGTGCCAGCAGCTTTGATACAGGGCAGGGCGAGCAGTACTTC
-	TRBV24-1	TRBJ2-1	-	CATSDLRGNEQFF	TGTGCCACCAGTGATTTGCGGGGTAATGAGCAGTTCTTC
-	TRBV12-3/TRBV12-4	TRBJ1-2	-	CASSLDWGYGYTF	TGTGCCAGCAGTTTGGACTGGGGCTATGGCTACACCTTC
-	TRBV3-1/TRBV3-2	TRBJ1-6	-	CASHPAGGYNSPLHF	TGTGCCAGCCACCCGGCGGGCGGATATAATTCACCCCTCCACTTT
-	TRBV4-2	TRBJ2-7	TRBD1	CASSQGPATGGRSYEQYF	TGTGCCAGCAGCCAAGGCCCCGCGACAGGGGGACGCTCCTACGAGCAGTACTTC
-	TRBV11-2	TRBJ2-7	TRBD2	CASSLDPGLASPYEQYF	TGTGCCAGCAGCTTAGATCCGGGACTAGCGTCTCCCTACGAGCAGTACTTC
-	TRBV2	TRBJ1-2	TRBD1	CASSDRGQGSNYGYTF	TGTGCCAGCAGCGATAGAGGACAGGGGTCTAACTATGGCTACACCTTC
-	TRBV18	TRBJ1-6	TRBD1	CASSPTGQGHSPLHF	TGTGCCAGCTCACCAACTGGACAGGGGCATTCACCCCTCCACTTT
-	TRBV7-2	TRBJ2-1	-	CASSLVQGSYNEQFF	TGTGCCAGCAGCTTAGTACAGGGTTCATACAATGAGCAGTTCTTC
-	TRBV7-2	TRBJ1-6	TRBD1	CASSLGGTGPLHF	TGTGCCAGCAGCTTAGGGGGGACAGGGCCTCTCCACTTT
once	TRBV10-3	TRBJ1-1	TRBD1	CAIGTGAPNTEAFF	TGTGCCATCGGGACAGGGGCCCCTAACACTGAAGCTTTCTTT
few	TRBV14	TRBJ1-2	TRBD1	CASSLGTGGGYTF	TGTGCCAGCAGCCTTGGAACAGGGGGCGGCTACACCTTC
-	TRBV15	TRBJ2-7	TRBD2	CATSIAGRDEQYF	TGTGCCACCAGCATAGCGGGGAGGGACGAGCAGTACTTC
-	TRBV20-1	TRBJ1-1	TRBD1	CSASRTGAASEAFF	TGCAGTGCTAGTAGGACAGGGGCGGCATCTGAAGCTTTCTTT
-	TRBV19	TRBJ2-1	TRBD2	CASREVAGRSYNEQFF	TGTGCCAGTAGGGAGGTAGCGGGTCGCTCCTACAATGAGCAGTTCTTC